A selection of T cell receptor beta chains follows, all from one sample in a study of T cell repertoires in cytomegalovirus infection. Via MiXCR, TCRdb re-called the reads, giving one row per CDR3 protein. The table includes roughly 77,000 distinct CDR3 sequences, 4% detected once. The specimen sequenced was PBMCs. The receptors derive from a human donor in good health (CMV status not recorded). Some clones in this sample may be carry-over from other donors' samples. Each CDR3 is given with its conserved first and last residue. The D gene is left open where the match is weak. Clone size is stated in some rows and not others, as once, few, many or a class when expanded.

D gene	clone size	V gene	J gene	CDR3 protein	CDR3 DNA
NA	few	TRBV6-6	TRBJ2-5	CASSYGQSQETQYF	TGTGCCAGCAGTTACGGGCAGAGTCAAGAGACCCAGTACTTC
NA	many	TRBV7-2	TRBJ1-1	CASSEGVLGLTEAFF	TGTGCCAGCAGCGAAGGGGTTCTGGGGCTCACTGAAGCTTTCTTT
NA	NA	TRBV27	TRBJ2-1	CASSLFQLGNEQFF	TGTGCCAGCAGTTTATTCCAGTTGGGCAATGAGCAGTTCTTC
NA	many	TRBV7-9	TRBJ2-1	CASSASGPNEQFF	TGTGCCAGCAGCGCCTCCGGCCCCAATGAGCAGTTCTTC
NA	many	TRBV12-3/TRBV12-4	TRBJ2-2	CASSPFGPLGELFF	TGTGCCAGCAGTCCCTTCGGACCACTCGGGGAGCTGTTTTTT
NA	many	TRBV29-1	TRBJ1-1	CSASTGSISEAFF	TGCAGCGCTTCGACAGGTTCAATCTCTGAAGCTTTCTTT
TRBD2	many	TRBV11-1	TRBJ2-1	CASSYTGTSGRNEQFF	TGTGCCAGCAGCTACACCGGGACTAGCGGGAGGAATGAGCAGTTCTTC
NA	many	TRBV7-6	TRBJ2-1	CASSPSFGYNEQFF	TGTGCCAGCAGTCCCTCGTTTGGCTACAATGAGCAGTTCTTC
NA	many	TRBV10-3	TRBJ1-6	CAISESGAKSSYNSPLHF	TGTGCCATCAGTGAGTCCGGGGCGAAGAGCTCCTATAATTCACCCCTCCACTTT
TRBD2	many	TRBV29-1	TRBJ2-1	CSLGGTSSYNEQFF	TGCAGCTTGGGGGGGACTAGCAGTTACAATGAGCAGTTCTTC
NA	many	TRBV12-3/TRBV12-4	TRBJ1-1	CASSLQGRGAAFF	TGTGCCAGCAGTTTACAGGGGAGAGGGGCAGCTTTCTTT
NA	many	TRBV7-2	TRBJ2-5	CASSPRLKTETQYF	TGTGCCAGCAGCCCTCGCCTAAAAACGGAGACCCAGTACTTC
NA	many	TRBV7-2	TRBJ2-3	CASNAYGGADTQYF	TGTGCCAGCAATGCCTACGGGGGAGCAGATACGCAGTATTTT
NA	many	TRBV19	TRBJ1-1	CASSQHVQNTEAFF	TGTGCCAGTAGCCAACATGTTCAGAACACTGAAGCTTTCTTT
NA	many	TRBV12-5	TRBJ2-3	CASGPGHGTDTQYF	TGTGCTAGTGGCCCGGGACATGGCACAGATACGCAGTATTTT
TRBD1	few	TRBV7-2	TRBJ2-6	CASSPTGVGANVLTF	TGTGCCAGCAGCCCGACAGGGGTTGGGGCCAACGTCCTGACTTTC